This passage covers 5 T cell receptor beta chains from one sample sequenced in a study of T cell responses to AZD1222 COVID-19 vaccine. Using immunoSEQ multiplex PCR, the repertoire was profiled, and TCRdb retains in-frame clones only, with some absent. The sample lists 70,000 to 85,000 clones; about 80% were seen once. The sequencing used peripheral blood, collected 28 days after the second AZD1222 dose. The source of these receptors is an adult who received the AZD1222 COVID-19 vaccine.

The chain combines TRBV3-1 (or the pseudogene TRBV3-2) with TRBJ2-1; 12 nucleotides match TRBD2. The CDR3 consists of 17 residues. The germline V gene encodes CDR1 LGHDT and CDR2 YNNKEL (reference sequence). Trimming removed 1 base from V and 7 bases from J; junction bases left unmatched: 8. DNA for the CDR3: TGTGCCAGCAGCCAAGTCGCTAGCGGGAGGGTTAGGAATGAGCAGTTCTTC. Its protein is CASSQVASGRVRNEQFF.

The CDR3 bases are TGTGCCAGCAGCAAAGGAAGGGTTATGAACACTGAAGCTTTCTTT. It codes for CASSKGRVMNTEAFF. V gene TRBV21-1 combines with J gene TRBJ1-1. TRBV21-1 counts as a pseudogene. The CDR3 length is 15 residues.

V is TRBV10-3 and J is TRBJ1-4; TRBD1 agrees at 7 bases. Germline trimming cut 3 bases from V and 1 base from J; bases unmatched to any gene: 5. Germline values: CDR1 ENHRY, CDR2 SYGVKD. There are 16 residues in the CDR3. CDR3 amino acids: CAISDEGAVTNEKLFF. The CDR3 nucleotides are TGTGCCATCAGTGACGAGGGGGCGGTAACTAATGAAAAACTGTTTTTT.

The V call is TRBV7-9, the J call TRBJ2-5; 9 nucleotides align to TRBD1. With V trimmed by 3 bases and J by 2 bases, 7 bases remained unmatched. The CDR3 totals 16 residues. Germline lookup yields CDR1 SEHNR and CDR2 FQNEAQ (reference sequence). The CDR3 nucleotides read TGTGCCAGCAGCTTGCCGCGCGACAGGGGGCAAGAGACCCAGTACTTC. Translating gives CASSLPRDRGQETQYF.

The rearrangement links TRBV5-1 to TRBJ1-5, with no clear D. The CDR3 covers 14 residues. Germline loops: CDR1 SGHRS, CDR2 YFSETQ. The V end was cut by 4 bases, the J end by 2 bases, with 10 bases between. In DNA form, the CDR3 reads TGCGCCAGCAGCATTGGTGAGGGCAATCAGCCCCAGCATTTT. This sequence encodes CASSIGEGNQPQHF. The full variable domain, in which reference TRBV5-1 and TRBJ1-5 provide the parts outside the CDR3, is KAGVTQTPRYLIKTRGQQVTLSCSPISGHRSVSWYQQTPGQGLQFLFEYFSETQRNKGNFPGRFSGRQFSNSRSEMNVSTLELGDSALYLCASSIGEGNQPQHFGDGTRLSIL.